Listed below are T cell receptor beta chains from one sample, sequenced in a study of T cells in Graves' hyperthyroidism and ophthalmopathy. MiXCR, run by TCRdb on the multiplex PCR reads, gives a single entry per CDR3 protein. The profile shows fewer than 350,000 distinct CDR3 sequences, roughly 15% of them singletons. The sample consisted of blood. The origin of the receptors is a woman aged 40 to 49 with Graves' hyperthyroidism. The CDR3 runs from the conserved cysteine through the conserved F or W. D genes are given only for firm matches. Not all rows give a size; the values are once, few, many and, for expanded clones, a class.

v_call	j_call	clone_size	d_call	cdr3_aa	cdr3_nt
TRBV11-3	TRBJ1-1	many	NA	CASSPGSRAAEAFF	TGTGCCAGCAGCCCAGGGAGCAGGGCGGCTGAAGCTTTCTTT
TRBV28	TRBJ2-5	many	NA	CASSLPGVTEYF	TGTGCCAGCAGTCTCCCGGGCGTAACGGAGTACTTC
TRBV27	TRBJ2-7	NA	NA	CASRTGWGEQYF	TGTGCCAGCAGAACAGGGTGGGGCGAGCAGTACTTC
TRBV20-1	TRBJ2-3	many	TRBD1	CSGDGTGRDTQYF	TGCAGTGGGGACGGGACAGGGAGAGATACGCAGTATTTT
TRBV2	TRBJ1-1	many	NA	CASSREQGSTEAFF	TGTGCCAGCAGTAGAGAACAGGGTAGCACTGAAGCTTTCTTT
TRBV20-1	TRBJ1-2	many	NA	CSAGWGVSDGYTF	TGCAGTGCCGGCTGGGGGGTTTCGGATGGCTACACCTTC
TRBV18	TRBJ2-1	few	TRBD1	CASSPGTGGEAQFF	TGTGCCAGCTCTCCCGGGACAGGGGGCGAGGCGCAGTTCTTC
TRBV7-8	TRBJ2-5	many	NA	CASSPGRRLLGNTQYF	TGTGCCAGCAGCCCAGGGAGGAGGCTACTGGGGAACACCCAGTACTTC
TRBV24-1	TRBJ2-2	many	NA	CATSDAGTGNTGELFF	TGTGCCACCAGTGACGCCGGGACTGGAAACACCGGGGAGCTGTTTTTT
TRBV6-1	TRBJ2-7	many	TRBD2	CASSEWGGSSYEQYF	TGTGCCAGCAGTGAATGGGGCGGGAGCTCCTACGAGCAGTACTTC
TRBV5-6	TRBJ2-3	NA	NA	CASSRTGAGTDTQYF	TGTGCCAGCAGCCGGACAGGCGCGGGGACAGATACGCAGTATTTT
TRBV2	TRBJ1-6	many	NA	CASRGATANSPLHF	TGTGCCAGCAGGGGAGCGACAGCTAATTCACCCCTCCACTTT
TRBV27	TRBJ1-2	few	NA	CASTSLDRWNYGYTF	TGTGCCAGCACTAGTCTAGACCGGTGGAACTATGGCTACACCTTC
TRBV28	TRBJ1-5	many	NA	CASSLINQPQHF	TGTGCCAGCAGTTTAATCAATCAGCCCCAGCATTTT
TRBV27	TRBJ1-1	few	NA	CASSFAPGQKAFF	TGTGCCAGCAGTTTTGCCCCCGGACAGAAAGCTTTCTTT
TRBV2	TRBJ2-5	many	TRBD1	CASVRNRGLETQYF	TGTGCCAGCGTGCGAAACAGGGGGCTAGAGACCCAGTACTTC
TRBV28	TRBJ2-1	NA	TRBD1	CASSPGQINEQFF	TGTGCCAGCAGTCCGGGACAGATCAATGAGCAGTTCTTC
TRBV5-5	TRBJ2-5	NA	TRBD2	CASRSTSAETQYF	TGTGCCAGCAGATCGACTAGCGCTGAGACCCAGTACTTC
TRBV30	TRBJ1-6	NA	TRBD1	CAWSADRGAPLHF	TGTGCCTGGAGTGCGGACAGGGGGGCACCCCTCCACTTT
TRBV20-1	TRBJ1-5	many	NA	CSAGDRAQHF	TGCAGTGCTGGGGATCGGGCCCAGCATTTT
TRBV28	TRBJ2-1	NA	TRBD2	CASSGLAGSSYNEQFF	TGTGCCAGCAGTGGCCTAGCGGGCAGCTCCTACAATGAGCAGTTCTTC
TRBV7-2	TRBJ1-2	few	NA	CASSFVANGYTF	TGTGCCAGCAGCTTTGTAGCTAATGGCTACACCTTC
TRBV2	TRBJ2-7	many	TRBD1	CASSGGGQGGYEQYF	TGTGCCAGCAGTGGAGGCGGACAGGGTGGCTACGAGCAGTACTTC
TRBV7-3	TRBJ2-3	NA	NA	CASSLELSFTDTQYF	TGTGCCAGCAGCTTGGAACTCTCTTTTACAGATACGCAGTATTTT
TRBV6-2/TRBV6-3	TRBJ2-2	many	NA	CASREHWTESGELFF	TGTGCCAGCAGAGAACACTGGACCGAGTCCGGGGAGCTGTTTTTT
TRBV27	TRBJ2-3	many	NA	CASSLGVQGGDTQYF	TGTGCCAGCAGTTTAGGGGTACAGGGAGGTGATACGCAGTATTTT
TRBV5-5	TRBJ1-2	few	NA	CASSIAGGYTF	TGTGCCAGCAGCATCGCGGGGGGCTACACCTTC
TRBV2	TRBJ2-2	many	NA	CASNPGAGTGELFF	TGTGCCAGCAACCCAGGGGCGGGAACCGGGGAGCTGTTTTTT
TRBV27	TRBJ2-7	few	TRBD2	CASTSGGGHSYEQYF	TGTGCCAGCACGTCGGGCGGGGGGCACTCCTACGAGCAGTACTTC
TRBV30	TRBJ1-1	many	TRBD1	CAWNNLDRGAFF	TGTGCCTGGAATAATCTGGACAGGGGAGCTTTCTTT
TRBV20-1	TRBJ1-5	many	NA	CSARDSQGSQPQHF	TGCAGTGCTAGAGATTCCCAGGGAAGTCAGCCCCAGCATTTT
TRBV2	TRBJ1-2	many	TRBD1	CASSAQQGALGYTF	TGTGCCAGCAGTGCCCAACAGGGGGCTCTTGGCTACACCTTC
TRBV28	TRBJ1-1	many	NA	CASRALTETNTEAFF	TGTGCCAGCAGGGCCCTGACAGAGACGAACACTGAAGCTTTCTTT
TRBV12-3/TRBV12-4	TRBJ1-1	many	NA	CASSLEGWMGAFF	TGTGCCAGCAGTTTAGAGGGGTGGATGGGGGCTTTCTTT
TRBV12-3/TRBV12-4	TRBJ2-2	NA	TRBD2	CASSLLVRLAGNTGELFF	TGTGCCAGCAGTTTACTCGTCAGACTAGCGGGCAACACCGGGGAGCTGTTTTTT
TRBV28	TRBJ2-1	few	TRBD1	CASSFLSPQGSPIF	TGTGCCAGCAGTTTCCTCTCCCCACAGGGGTCCCCCATCTTC
TRBV6-1	TRBJ2-6	NA	NA	CASRENTGLAGANVLTF	TGTGCCAGCAGGGAGAATACAGGGCTGGCTGGGGCCAACGTCCTGACTTTC
TRBV6-1	TRBJ2-1	many	NA	CASSTGWFNEQFF	TGTGCCAGCAGCACAGGGTGGTTCAATGAGCAGTTCTTC
TRBV28	TRBJ2-1	many	TRBD2	CATSSAGESDEQFF	TGTGCCACCTCCTCAGCGGGAGAGAGCGATGAGCAGTTCTTC
TRBV7-2	TRBJ1-3	NA	NA	CASSYQGSGNTIYF	TGTGCCAGCAGCTATCAGGGGAGCGGAAACACCATATATTTT
TRBV24-1	TRBJ2-7	few	NA	CATSDFEERPGRTHSYEQYF	TGTGCCACCAGTGATTTTGAAGAGAGGCCAGGGCGGACACATTCCTACGAGCAGTACTTC
TRBV2	TRBJ1-3	NA	NA	CASGGEGLNTIYF	TGTGCCAGCGGGGGGGAGGGTTTAAACACCATATATTTT
TRBV6-2/TRBV6-3	TRBJ2-1	NA	NA	CATEGASNEQFF	TGTGCCACCGAGGGTGCTAGCAATGAGCAGTTCTTC
TRBV7-6	TRBJ2-3	many	NA	CASSFGGRNTDTQYF	TGTGCCAGCAGCTTCGGTGGGAGGAACACAGATACGCAGTATTTT
TRBV29-1	TRBJ2-3	many	NA	CSVAGVRHTDTQYF	TGCAGCGTTGCCGGGGTACGACACACAGATACGCAGTATTTT
TRBV24-1	TRBJ2-3	NA	NA	CATSDPGYDTQYF	TGTGCCACCAGTGATCCGGGATATGATACGCAGTATTTT
TRBV19	TRBJ1-2	NA	TRBD1	CASTSGQRQVYGYTF	TGTGCCAGTACCTCGGGACAGCGACAAGTCTATGGCTACACCTTC